The text below deals with one TCR beta chain. What it binds is unknown. Each subset's genomic DNA was shared equally among a number of immunoSEQ plates. Here immunoSEQ multiplex PCR was the method, and the copy in TCRdb shows in-frame clones only, minus some. The sample holds 2.3 million or so clones, about 92% seen once. The record originates from a study of shared clonotypes between healthy human individuals. For the study at large: Three plates each covered CD4 naive and memory; CD8 naive two, CD8 memory one. Study observations and caveats: Sequencing depth was a factor that was expected to affect clonotype sharing among donors. A few donors had about 5% of their naive CD4 clonotypes in common.

Per germline, CDR1 LNHDA and CDR2 SQIVND (reference sequence). The CDR3 runs 13 residues. The germline V and J ends were trimmed by 5 bases and 3 bases, with 8 bases remaining between them. The TCR comes from a man between 18 and 29 years old in good health. Some clones in this sample may be carry-over from other donors' samples. The sample taken for sequencing was naive CD4+ T cells from PBMCs. Subset denoted: CD45RA+ positively selected. The chain couples TRBV19 to TRBJ1-5, with D unresolved. For the CDR3, the DNA is TGTGCCAGTAGTTCTACATACAATCAGCCCCAGCATTTT. Encoded protein: CASSSTYNQPQHF.